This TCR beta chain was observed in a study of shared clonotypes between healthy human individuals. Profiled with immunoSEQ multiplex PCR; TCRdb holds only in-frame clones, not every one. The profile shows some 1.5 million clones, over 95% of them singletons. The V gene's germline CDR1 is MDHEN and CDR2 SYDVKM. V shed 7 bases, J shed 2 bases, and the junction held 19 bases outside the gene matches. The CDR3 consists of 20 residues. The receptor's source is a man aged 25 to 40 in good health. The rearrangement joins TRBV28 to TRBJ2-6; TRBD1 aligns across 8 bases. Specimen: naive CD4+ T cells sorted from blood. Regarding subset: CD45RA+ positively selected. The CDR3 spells CASTPRGWQGAGTGANVLTF. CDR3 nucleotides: TGTGCCAGCACCCCCCGGGGGTGGCAGGGGGCTGGAACTGGGGCCAACGTCCTGACTTTC.